These T cell receptor beta chains were read from a single sample in a study of CD8 T cells in ankylosing spondylitis. TCRdb processed the 5' RACE reads anew with MiXCR; each CDR3 protein has one entry. The data hold fewer than 550,000 distinct CDR3 sequences, with about 5.7% observed a single time. The material sequenced was blood, either unsorted or a sorted T cell fraction (not recorded which). The source is a male donor with ankylosing spondylitis. CDR3s include the opening cysteine and the closing phenylalanine or tryptophan. D genes are given only for firm matches. Clone size is given for some rows only: seen once, a few or many times, or a class if the clone is expanded.

CDR3 DNA,CDR3 protein,D gene,clone size,V gene,J gene
TGCAGTGCTAGGAATCCGGGACAGGTGACTGAAGCTTTCTTT,CSARNPGQVTEAFF,TRBD1,many,TRBV20-1,TRBJ1-1
TGTGCCAGCAGGTTAGGGGCGGCCTACGAGCAGTACTTC,CASRLGAAYEQYF,.,many,TRBV12-3/TRBV12-4,TRBJ2-7
TGCAGTGCCCGGGACTATTCGGGGAGCTCCTACGAGCAGTACTTC,CSARDYSGSSYEQYF,TRBD2,many,TRBV20-1,TRBJ2-7
TGCGCCAGCAGCTTTCAACCCCCCGGGACAGGGTATGAAGATACGCAGTATTTT,CASSFQPPGTGYEDTQYF,TRBD1,few,TRBV5-1,TRBJ2-3
TGTGCCAGTCGACGATCGGGCGGTGAAGCTTTCTTT,CASRRSGGEAFF,.,many,TRBV2,TRBJ1-1
TGTGCCAGCAGCTTAGGCGCAGGGGACGAGCAGTACTTC,CASSLGAGDEQYF,.,many,TRBV7-2,TRBJ2-7
TGCGCCAGCAGCCCTAGACAGGGGAATGAGCAGTTCTTC,CASSPRQGNEQFF,TRBD1,.,TRBV4-1,TRBJ2-1
TGTGCCACGAATCGACTAGTCTCGACCGGTGGGGATACGCAGTATTTT,CATNRLVSTGGDTQYF,.,many,TRBV6-2/TRBV6-3,TRBJ2-3
TGTGCCAGCAGCTTAAGCTCAGGGACCTACAATGAGCAGTTCTTC,CASSLSSGTYNEQFF,.,many,TRBV7-3,TRBJ2-1
TGCAGTGCTGGTTACAGGGTCGGCACAGATACGCAGTATTTT,CSAGYRVGTDTQYF,.,many,TRBV20-1,TRBJ2-3
TGCGCCAGCAGTGACGGGGGTCAAGAGACCCAGTACTTC,CASSDGGQETQYF,.,many,TRBV10-1,TRBJ2-5
TGCGCCAGCAGCCAAGCGCAATTCGGGACAGAAGCTTTCTTT,CASSQAQFGTEAFF,.,many,TRBV4-3,TRBJ1-1
TGTGCCAGCAGTTTATCGAGGCAGGGGGCTTTGACCGGGGAGCTGTTTTTT,CASSLSRQGALTGELFF,TRBD1,many,TRBV27,TRBJ2-2
TGTGCCAGCAGTTTACTTAAGTCCTACGAGCAGTACTTC,CASSLLKSYEQYF,.,few,TRBV12-3/TRBV12-4,TRBJ2-7
TGTGCCAGCAGCATCAGTGGGCAGCCCCAGCATTTT,CASSISGQPQHF,.,many,TRBV12-3/TRBV12-4,TRBJ1-5
TGTGCCAGCAGCCTCCGACAGGGTATCACTGAAGCTTTCTTT,CASSLRQGITEAFF,TRBD1,many,TRBV7-2,TRBJ1-1
TGTGCCAGCAGCTTCGGACAGGGGTGGACCGGGGAGCTGTTTTTT,CASSFGQGWTGELFF,TRBD1,many,TRBV7-3,TRBJ2-2
TGCAGTGCTGCTGGGGGCAGGATCGAAACCTACGAGCAGTACTTC,CSAAGGRIETYEQYF,.,many,TRBV20-1,TRBJ2-7
TGTGCCAGCAGCGGGAATGGGGACGAGCAGTACTTC,CASSGNGDEQYF,.,many,TRBV9,TRBJ2-7
TGCGCCAGCAGCTTGGCCACCGACAGGCGAAACTATGGCTACACCTTC,CASSLATDRRNYGYTF,.,many,TRBV5-1,TRBJ1-2
TGTGCCAGCAGCTGGGATCTCCCTGGGACCGGGGAGCTGTTTTTT,CASSWDLPGTGELFF,.,many,TRBV7-9,TRBJ2-2
TGTGCCACCAGCAGCCCTAGCGGGAGTTCCTACGAGCAGTACTTC,CATSSPSGSSYEQYF,TRBD2,many,TRBV15,TRBJ2-7
TGTGCCAGCACCCGGGATATGAACACTGAAGCTTTCTTT,CASTRDMNTEAFF,.,many,TRBV12-3/TRBV12-4,TRBJ1-1
TGCGCCAGCAGCTTCAATTCGGGCACTGAAGCTTTCTTT,CASSFNSGTEAFF,.,many,TRBV5-1,TRBJ1-1
TGTGCCAGCAGTTACTTTAGGACTAGCATCCCCCCTGAGCAGTTCTTC,CASSYFRTSIPPEQFF,TRBD2,many,TRBV6-2/TRBV6-3,TRBJ2-1
TGCAGCGCCGTGGGACAGATGAACACTGAAGCTTTCTTT,CSAVGQMNTEAFF,TRBD1,many,TRBV29-1,TRBJ1-1